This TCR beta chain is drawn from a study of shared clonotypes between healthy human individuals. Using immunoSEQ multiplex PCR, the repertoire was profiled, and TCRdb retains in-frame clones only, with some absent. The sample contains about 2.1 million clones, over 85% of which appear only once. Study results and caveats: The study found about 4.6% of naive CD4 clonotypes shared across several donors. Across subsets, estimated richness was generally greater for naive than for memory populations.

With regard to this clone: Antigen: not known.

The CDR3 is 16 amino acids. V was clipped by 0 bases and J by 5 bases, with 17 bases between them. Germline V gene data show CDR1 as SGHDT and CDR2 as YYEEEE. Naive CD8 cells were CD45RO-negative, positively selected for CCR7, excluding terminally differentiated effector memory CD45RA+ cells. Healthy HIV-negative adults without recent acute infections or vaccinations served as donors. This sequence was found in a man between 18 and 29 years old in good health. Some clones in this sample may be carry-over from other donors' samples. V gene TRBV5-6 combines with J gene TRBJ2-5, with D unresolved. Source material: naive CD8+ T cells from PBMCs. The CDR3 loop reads CASSLAAPLVFETQYF. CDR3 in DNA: TGTGCCAGCAGCTTGGCCGCCCCCTTGGTTTTTGAGACCCAGTACTTC. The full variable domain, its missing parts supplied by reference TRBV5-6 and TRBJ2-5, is DAGVTQSPTHLIKTRGQQVTLRCSPKSGHDTVSWYQQALGQGPQFIFQYYEEEERQRGNFPDRFSGHQFPNYSSELNVNALLLGDSALYLCASSLAAPLVFETQYFGPGTRLLVL.